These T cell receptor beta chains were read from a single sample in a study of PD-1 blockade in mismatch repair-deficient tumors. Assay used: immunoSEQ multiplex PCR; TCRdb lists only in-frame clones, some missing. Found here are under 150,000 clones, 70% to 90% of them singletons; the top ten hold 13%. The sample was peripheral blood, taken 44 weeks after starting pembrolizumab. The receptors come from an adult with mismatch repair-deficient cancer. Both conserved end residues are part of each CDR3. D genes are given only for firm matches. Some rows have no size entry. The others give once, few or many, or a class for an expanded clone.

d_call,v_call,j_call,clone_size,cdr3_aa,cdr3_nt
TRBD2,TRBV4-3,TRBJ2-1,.,CASSQDRLAAYNEQFF,TGCGCCAGCAGCCAAGATCGCCTAGCGGCCTACAATGAGCAGTTCTTC
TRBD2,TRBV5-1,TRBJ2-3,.,CASSLAGRDSTDTQYF,TGCGCCAGCAGCTTAGCGGGACGGGATAGCACAGATACGCAGTATTTT
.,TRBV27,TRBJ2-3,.,CASTPAGVEDTQYF,TGTGCCAGCACCCCTGCTGGGGTGGAAGATACGCAGTATTTT
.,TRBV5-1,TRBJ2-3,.,CASSLGEGPYTDTQYF,TGCGCCAGCAGCTTGGGAGAGGGTCCCTACACAGATACGCAGTATTTT
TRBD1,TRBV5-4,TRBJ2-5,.,CASSSQGAGETQYF,TGTGCCAGCAGCTCTCAGGGGGCTGGTGAGACCCAGTACTTC
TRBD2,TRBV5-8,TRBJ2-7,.,CASSLVAGGPGEQYF,TGTGCCAGCAGCTTGGTAGCGGGAGGGCCGGGCGAGCAGTACTTC
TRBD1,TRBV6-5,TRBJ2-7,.,CASSRDRPYEQYF,TGTGCCAGCAGCCGGGACAGACCCTACGAGCAGTACTTC
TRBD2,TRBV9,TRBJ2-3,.,CASSPVGGGPDTQYF,TGTGCCAGCAGCCCCGTCGGGGGAGGGCCGGATACGCAGTATTTT
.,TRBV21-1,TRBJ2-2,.,CASSKVGDYLEPGELFF,TGTGCCAGCAGCAAGGTAGGGGACTACTTAGAACCCGGGGAGCTGTTTTTT
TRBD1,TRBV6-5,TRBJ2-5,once,CASSYSTGGAETQYF,TGTGCCAGCAGTTACTCGACAGGGGGTGCAGAGACCCAGTACTTC
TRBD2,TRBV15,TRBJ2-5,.,CATSREGLAGGRRETQYF,TGTGCCACCAGCAGAGAAGGATTAGCGGGAGGGCGGAGAGAGACCCAGTACTTC
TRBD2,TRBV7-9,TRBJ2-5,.,CASSFSQTGTSEETQYF,TGTGCCAGCAGCTTTAGCCAGACCGGGACTAGCGAGGAGACCCAGTACTTC
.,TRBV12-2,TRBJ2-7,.,CASRLAVCQRVYEQYF,TGTGCAAGTCGCTTAGCGGTCTGTCAAAGGGTCTACGAGCAGTACTTC
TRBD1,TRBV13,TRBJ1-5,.,CASSVDGTGEGGNQPQHF,TGTGCCAGCAGCGTAGACGGGACAGGGGAGGGGGGCAATCAGCCCCAGCATTTT
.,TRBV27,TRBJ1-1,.,CASSFGAEGKAFF,TGTGCCAGCAGTTTTGGGGCGGAAGGGAAAGCTTTCTTT
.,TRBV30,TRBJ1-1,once,CAWSENSYTEAFF,TGTGCCTGGAGTGAGAACAGCTACACTGAAGCTTTCTTT
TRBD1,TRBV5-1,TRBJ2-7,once,CASSLTGARTYEQYF,TGCGCCAGCAGCTTGACAGGGGCGCGAACCTACGAGCAGTACTTC
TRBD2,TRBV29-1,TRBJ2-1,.,CSVDGLAGVDEQFF,TGCAGCGTTGACGGGCTAGCGGGAGTTGATGAGCAGTTCTTC
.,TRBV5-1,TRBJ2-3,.,CASSSGEADTQYF,TGCGCCAGCAGCTCAGGAGAGGCAGATACGCAGTATTTT
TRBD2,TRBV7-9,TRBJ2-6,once,CASSPYAGVGANVLTF,TGTGCCAGCAGCCCCTATGCGGGAGTGGGGGCCAACGTCCTGACTTTC
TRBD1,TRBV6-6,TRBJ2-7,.,CASRSGTGSYEQYF,TGTGCCAGCAGGTCCGGGACAGGGTCCTACGAGCAGTACTTC
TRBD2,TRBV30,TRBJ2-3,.,CALTRSGGGEDTQYF,TGTGCCCTGACTCGGTCCGGGGGAGGGGAAGATACGCAGTATTTT
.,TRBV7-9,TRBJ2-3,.,CASRPDPGRVGPDTQYF,TGTGCCAGCAGGCCCGACCCAGGCAGGGTTGGACCAGATACGCAGTATTTT
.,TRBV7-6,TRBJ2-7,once,CASSLESSGDYEQYF,TGTGCCAGCAGCTTAGAGAGTAGCGGTGACTACGAGCAGTACTTC
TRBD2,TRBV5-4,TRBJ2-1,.,CASSTRDYLYNEQFF,TGTGCCAGCAGCACCCGGGACTACCTATACAATGAGCAGTTCTTC
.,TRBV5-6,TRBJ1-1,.,CASSLAAGMNTEAFF,TGTGCCAGCAGCTTGGCGGCAGGAATGAACACTGAAGCTTTCTTT
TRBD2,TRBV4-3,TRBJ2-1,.,CASSPHTSGPSLYNEQFF,TGCGCCAGCAGCCCCCATACTAGCGGGCCCTCCCTATACAATGAGCAGTTCTTC
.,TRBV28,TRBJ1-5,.,CASTRGLQPQHF,TGTGCCAGCACGAGAGGGCTGCAGCCCCAGCATTTT
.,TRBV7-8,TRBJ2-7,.,CASSFDISYEQYF,TGTGCCAGCAGCTTCGACATCTCCTACGAGCAGTACTTC
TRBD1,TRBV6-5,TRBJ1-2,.,CASSYVSGGRNYGYTF,TGTGCCAGCAGTTACGTGTCAGGGGGTAGGAACTATGGCTACACCTTC
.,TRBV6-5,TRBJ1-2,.,CASREREGRGYTF,TGTGCCAGCAGAGAACGGGAAGGTCGGGGCTACACCTTC
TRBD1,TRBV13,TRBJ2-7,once,CASSPQGASYEQYF,TGTGCCAGCAGCCCTCAGGGGGCGTCCTACGAGCAGTACTTC
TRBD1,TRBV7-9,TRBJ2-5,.,CASTEGYRGRRETQYF,TGTGCCAGCACCGAGGGGTACAGGGGACGACGGGAGACCCAGTACTTC
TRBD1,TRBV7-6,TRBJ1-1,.,CASSPTGYSEAFF,TGTGCCAGCAGCCCGACAGGGTATTCTGAAGCTTTCTTT
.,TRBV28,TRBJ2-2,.,CASSFGLADTGELFF,TGTGCCAGCAGTTTTGGCCTAGCCGACACCGGGGAGCTGTTTTTT
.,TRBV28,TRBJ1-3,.,CASSLRTLRNTIYF,TGTGCCAGCAGTTTAAGGACATTACGGAACACCATATATTTT
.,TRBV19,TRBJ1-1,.,CASSIRAAVKGDTEAFF,TGTGCCAGTAGTATTAGGGCAGCCGTTAAGGGGGACACTGAAGCTTTCTTT
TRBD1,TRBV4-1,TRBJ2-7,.,CASSQDRQGLPYEQYF,TGCGCCAGCAGCCAAGATCGACAGGGTCTGCCCTACGAGCAGTACTTC
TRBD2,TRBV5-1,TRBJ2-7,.,CASSFLTPGTSGRVLYEQYF,TGCGCCAGCAGCTTCTTAACGCCCGGGACTAGCGGGAGGGTCCTCTACGAGCAGTACTTC
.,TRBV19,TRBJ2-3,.,CASAGTSQMGQYF,TGTGCCAGTGCCGGGACTTCACAGATGGGGCAGTATTTT
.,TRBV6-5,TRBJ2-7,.,CASSYGGWTSYEQYF,TGTGCCAGCAGTTACGGCGGGTGGACCTCCTACGAGCAGTACTTC
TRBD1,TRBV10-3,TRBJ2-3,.,CAIKRTGGDTDTQYF,TGTGCCATCAAACGAACAGGGGGCGACACAGATACGCAGTATTTT
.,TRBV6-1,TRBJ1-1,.,CASSDFGGNTEAFF,TGTGCCAGCAGTGACTTCGGGGGGAACACTGAAGCTTTCTTT
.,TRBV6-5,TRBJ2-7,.,CASSWDVGFEQYF,TGTGCCAGCAGTTGGGACGTGGGTTTCGAGCAGTACTTC
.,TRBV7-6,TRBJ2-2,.,CASSPMPGSKTGELFF,TGTGCCAGCAGCCCTATGCCGGGGTCTAAGACCGGGGAGCTGTTTTTT